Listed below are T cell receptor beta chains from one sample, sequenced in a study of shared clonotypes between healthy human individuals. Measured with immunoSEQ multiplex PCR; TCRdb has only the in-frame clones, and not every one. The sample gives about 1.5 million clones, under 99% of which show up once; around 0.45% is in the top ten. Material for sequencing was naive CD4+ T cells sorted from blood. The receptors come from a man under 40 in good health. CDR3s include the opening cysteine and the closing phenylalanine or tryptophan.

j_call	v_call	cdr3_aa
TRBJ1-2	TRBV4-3	CASSQTTGYYGYTF
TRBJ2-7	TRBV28	CASIPMYRTGAYEQYF
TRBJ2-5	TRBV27	CASSLSRAGEETQYF
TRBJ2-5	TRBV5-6	CASSLLVRGKKETQYF
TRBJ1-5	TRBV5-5	CASSLEVTGTQPQHF
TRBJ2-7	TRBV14	CASSQGPYRSTYEQYF
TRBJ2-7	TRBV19	CARTSTTKPPGRLSLTVYEQYF
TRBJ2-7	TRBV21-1	CASSKWDHTLYEQYF
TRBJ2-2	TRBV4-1	CASSRSGLAGKGNTGELFF
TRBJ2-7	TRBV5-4	CASRIQGSYEQYF
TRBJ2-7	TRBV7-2	CASSLDPLRTGVEQYF
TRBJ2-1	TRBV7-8	CASSLGQGRGNEQFF
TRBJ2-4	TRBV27	CASSYRTGLTKNIQYF
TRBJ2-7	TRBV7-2	CASSLVWSEQYF
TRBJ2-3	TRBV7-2	CASSLSSSGRGTDTQYF
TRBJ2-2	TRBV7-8	CASSFSGSNAGELFF
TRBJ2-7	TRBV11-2	CASSRNGQSYEQYF
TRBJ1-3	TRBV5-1	CASSQTQGSGNTIYF
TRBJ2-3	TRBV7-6	CASSLATGYTDTQYF
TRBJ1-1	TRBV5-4	CASSLRNAEAFF
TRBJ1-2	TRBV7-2	CASSKGVTTNYGYTF
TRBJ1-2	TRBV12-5	CASGLLQGATNYGYTF
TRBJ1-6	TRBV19	CASSITGQGNSPLHF
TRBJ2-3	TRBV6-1	CASNPGVADTQYF
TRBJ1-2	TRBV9	CASSPRGLMIPGEGYTF
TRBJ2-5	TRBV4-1	CASSQDQNRVETQYF
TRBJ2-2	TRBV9	CASSVPLAGGGAGELFF
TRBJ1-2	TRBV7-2	CASSFPWTGSPYGYTF
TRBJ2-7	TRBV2	CASSPPVGTYEQYF
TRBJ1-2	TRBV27	CASSRLNGGDGYTF
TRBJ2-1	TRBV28	CASSYLRGELNEQFF
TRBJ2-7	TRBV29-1	CSVTGGLAGADYEQYF
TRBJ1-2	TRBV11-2	CASSLGPRGVINYGYTF
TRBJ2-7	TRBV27	CASRKPGQGYSEQYF
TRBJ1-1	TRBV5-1	CASSIDGDEAFF
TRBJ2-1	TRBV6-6	CASTLAGGSYNEQFF
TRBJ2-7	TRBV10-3	CAIRVIDEQYF
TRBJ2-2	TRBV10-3	CAIRRDRGFTGELFF
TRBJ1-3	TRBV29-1	CSVVLHGRGNTIYF
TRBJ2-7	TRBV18	CASSPYIGDYEQYF
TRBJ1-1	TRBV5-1	CASSLESRTEAFF
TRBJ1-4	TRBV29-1	CSARWTGGNEKLFF
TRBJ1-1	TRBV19	CASSRQGWTEAFF
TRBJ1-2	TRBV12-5	CASGDTPGQGLVGYTF
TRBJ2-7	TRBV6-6	CASSYVAGLNYEQYF
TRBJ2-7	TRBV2	CASSETRTYEQYF
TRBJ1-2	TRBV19	CASRNRGVRSDTNYGYTF